This T cell receptor (beta chain) was observed in a study of blood T cell repertoires in COVID-19. Study information: The analysed material was cDNA or gDNA that came from T cells, B-cell-depleted T cells, or PBMCs.

Clinical histories supplied by participants themselves formed the basis of cohort assignment. Individuals in the exposed group had encountered a COVID-19 case within 2 weeks preceding study entry. The ends were cut back, 4 bases at V and 9 bases at J, with 19 bases in the middle. CDR3 size: 15 residues. Germline V lookup: CDR1 SGHVS, CDR2 FNYEAQ. Clones were read by immunoSEQ multiplex PCR, and TCRdb kept only the in-frame ones, dropping some. The sample contains approximately 150,000 clones, 80% to 85% of which appear only once. Specimen: PBMCs or T cells enriched from blood (not recorded which). The V call is TRBV7-6, the J call TRBJ2-1, with D possibly being TRBD2 (6 bases). The clonotype was recovered from a man between 65 and 79 years old who had been exposed to COVID-19. This CDR3 is CASSSIRGSSGEQFF. In DNA, the CDR3 is TGTGCCAGCAGCTCCATACGGGGGAGCTCGGGTGAGCAGTTCTTC.